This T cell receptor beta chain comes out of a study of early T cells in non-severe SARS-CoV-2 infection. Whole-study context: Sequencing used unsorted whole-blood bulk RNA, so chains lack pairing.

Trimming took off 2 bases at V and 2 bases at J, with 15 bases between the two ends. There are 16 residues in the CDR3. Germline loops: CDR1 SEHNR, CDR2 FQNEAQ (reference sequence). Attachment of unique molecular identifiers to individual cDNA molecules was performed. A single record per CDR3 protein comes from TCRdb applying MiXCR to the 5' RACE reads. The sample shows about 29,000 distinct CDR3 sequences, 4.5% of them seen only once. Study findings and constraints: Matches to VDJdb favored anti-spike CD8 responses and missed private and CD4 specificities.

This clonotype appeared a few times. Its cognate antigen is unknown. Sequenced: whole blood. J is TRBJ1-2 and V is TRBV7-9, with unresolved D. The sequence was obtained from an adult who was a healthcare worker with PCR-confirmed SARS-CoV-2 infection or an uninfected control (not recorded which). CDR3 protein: CASSLSGTTSNYGYTF. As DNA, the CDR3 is TGTGCCAGCAGCTTATCAGGAACGACAAGCAACTATGGCTACACCTTC.